This T cell receptor (beta chain) was retrieved from a study of immune cell composition in non-small cell lung cancer. General observations from the study: Tumour-reactive clones were not shown to match dominant in vivo tumour clones.

TCRdb keeps only in-frame clones here, not all; method: immunoSEQ multiplex PCR. The profile shows about 2,700 clones, about 70% of them singletons. With respect to this clone: The antigen remains unidentified.

The CDR3 consists of 14 residues. Trimming took 6 bases from V and 7 from J; bases not matched to a gene: 8. Germline CDR1 is WSHSY and CDR2 is SAAADI. The sequenced sample consisted of lung tumor tissue. The receptor's source is a human donor with non-small cell lung cancer. This chain connects TRBV10-2 to TRBJ2-7, with TRBD2 identical over 11 bases. The DNA for the CDR3 is TGCGCCAGCAGCGTTAGCGGGGGGGCGGGTGAGCAGTACTTC. Its translation is CASSVSGGAGEQYF.